This TCR beta chain was profiled in a study of regulatory T cells in long-lasting Graves disease. This clonotype occurred a few times. The CDR3 length is 13 residues. Trimming left V 6 bases short and J 1 base short, with 12 bases between. The V gene's germline CDR1 is SQVTM and CDR2 ANQGSEA. CDR3-region Arm-PCR and iRepertoire HTBI primers produced the TCR beta libraries. MiXCR was run by TCRdb on the multiplex PCR reads, yielding one entry per CDR3 protein. The sample contains 350,000 to 400,000 distinct CDR3 sequences, around 15% of which appear only once. Indicated time point: newly diagnosed GD, antithyroid drugs for less than 3 months. PBMC-derived RNA was used for the TCR library. This sample was also put to use in a study of T cells in Graves' hyperthyroidism and ophthalmopathy.

The input for sequencing was peripheral blood mononuclear cells (PBMCs), taken at new diagnosis, from a patient treated with antithyroid drugs. This chain links TRBV29-1 with TRBJ1-1; D not certain. This sequence originates from a woman between 18 and 29 years old with Graves disease. The CDR3 DNA is TGCAGCGTCAACCGGGAGCCGAACACTGAAGCTTTCTTT. This translates into CSVNREPNTEAFF. The entire variable domain, with the rest obtained from reference TRBV29-1 and TRBJ1-1, is as follows: SAVISQKPSRDICQRGTSLTIQCQVDSQVTMMFWYRQQPGQSLTLIATANQGSEATYESGFVIDKFPISRPNLTFSTLTVSNMSPEDSSIYLCSVNREPNTEAFFGQGTRLTVV.